Listed below are T cell receptor beta chains from one sample, sequenced in a study of cytomegalovirus exposure and HLA in healthy donors. Some clones are missing from TCRdb's copy, which holds only in-frame ones; the method was immunoSEQ multiplex PCR. The table lists roughly 150,000 clones, approximately 70% of them singletons. Sequencing was carried out using PBMCs. Receptors were obtained from a man aged 18 to 29 in good health and CMV-seropositive. Each CDR3 is given with its conserved first and last residue. D genes are given only for firm matches. Rows may omit the clone size; those that give it use once, few, many or a size class.

CDR3 DNA | CDR3 protein | J gene | D gene | clone size | V gene | CDR3 length
TGTGCCAGCAGCTTAGTTGACAGGGACAATGAGCAGTTCTTC | CASSLVDRDNEQFF | TRBJ2-1 | TRBD1 | . | TRBV7-2 | 14
TGTGCCATCAGCGGGACAGGGGATTCACCCCTCCACTTT | CAISGTGDSPLHF | TRBJ1-6 | TRBD1 | . | TRBV10-3 | 13
TGTGCCAGCAGTTTAAACAGGGGCGGTAGCTACACCTTC | CASSLNRGGSYTF | TRBJ1-2 | TRBD1 | . | TRBV27 | 13
TGCGCCAGCAGCTTGGACGAAGGACTCTTTGATGGTGGCTACACCTTC | CASSLDEGLFDGGYTF | TRBJ1-2 | . | . | TRBV5-1 | 16
TGTGCCAGCAGTCCAGGGGGCTCTTGGGAGACCCAGTACTTC | CASSPGGSWETQYF | TRBJ2-5 | TRBD1 | . | TRBV6-1 | 14
TGTGCCAGCCGCCAGGGAAACGACTATGGCTACACCTTC | CASRQGNDYGYTF | TRBJ1-2 | . | . | TRBV28 | 13
TGCGCCTGTAGTCCAGGAGGGGGGGCTTCCTACAATGAGCAGTTCTTC | CACSPGGGASYNEQFF | TRBJ2-1 | . | . | TRBV5-1 | 16
TGTGCCAGCAGCTTAGCGGGGGGGTCAGATACGCAGTATTTT | CASSLAGGSDTQYF | TRBJ2-3 | TRBD2 | few | TRBV7-2 | 14
TGCGCCAGCAGCCTGTCCGGGGGGGCTCCAGATACGCAGTATTTT | CASSLSGGAPDTQYF | TRBJ2-3 | TRBD2 | . | TRBV5-1 | 15
TGTGCCAGCAGTACGAGGGAGACCCAGTACTTC | CASSTRETQYF | TRBJ2-5 | . | . | TRBV25-1 | 11
TGTGCCAGCAGCCAATTTGACAGGTACTATGGCTACACCTTC | CASSQFDRYYGYTF | TRBJ1-2 | . | . | TRBV16 | 14
TGTGCCAGCAGTACGGGGGGGGCTTCGGGCACCGGGGAGCTGTTTTTT | CASSTGGASGTGELFF | TRBJ2-2 | TRBD2 | . | TRBV6-6 | 16
TGCGCCAGCAGCTCGTACCCCAGGGGGACGGGCACTGAAGCTTTCTTT | CASSSYPRGTGTEAFF | TRBJ1-1 | TRBD1 | . | TRBV4-1 | 16
TGTGCCACCAGCAGTCCTCAGGGAGGATCACCCCTCCACTTT | CATSSPQGGSPLHF | TRBJ1-6 | . | few | TRBV15 | 14
TGTGCCAGCAGCGTAGAACCGGTCAGCCGCGGATCAAACACTGAAGCTTTCTTT | CASSVEPVSRGSNTEAFF | TRBJ1-1 | . | few | TRBV9 | 18
TGTGCCAGCAGCTCCTTCACAAGTGGCTACACCTTC | CASSSFTSGYTF | TRBJ1-2 | . | . | TRBV11-2 | 12
TGTGCCAGCCACTCTACCACGACAGGGGCCTACAATGAGCAGTTCTTC | CASHSTTTGAYNEQFF | TRBJ2-1 | TRBD1 | few | TRBV6-6 | 16
TGTGCCTGGAGTAAGGGGACTAGCGGAGCTAATGAGCAGTTCTTC | CAWSKGTSGANEQFF | TRBJ2-1 | TRBD2 | . | TRBV30 | 15
TGTGCCAGCAGGGGACAGCTCGAAGCTTTCTTT | CASRGQLEAFF | TRBJ1-1 | TRBD1 | . | TRBV6-5 | 11
TGTGCCAGCAGTCCGAGAGAGACCCAGTACTTC | CASSPRETQYF | TRBJ2-5 | . | . | TRBV2 | 11
TGTGCCATCATGGACAGGGGCACTGAAGCTTTCTTT | CAIMDRGTEAFF | TRBJ1-1 | TRBD1 | few | TRBV10-3 | 12
TGTGCCAGCAGTTGGGGACAGGGGCTTAACTATGGCTACACCTTC | CASSWGQGLNYGYTF | TRBJ1-2 | TRBD1 | . | TRBV6-5 | 15
TGTGCCAGCAGCTTATGGGAGGGAGACTATGGCTACACCTTC | CASSLWEGDYGYTF | TRBJ1-2 | . | . | TRBV11-2 | 14
TGTGCCACCAGCAGAGATGGTAGGGGCCGAGCTAACTATGGCTACACCTTC | CATSRDGRGRANYGYTF | TRBJ1-2 | . | . | TRBV15 | 17
TGTGCCAGCAGTTTTTTTATGCAGCCCCAGCATTTT | CASSFFMQPQHF | TRBJ1-5 | . | few | TRBV28 | 12
TGTGCCAGCAGTGAACATCGGTTCTCGGGAGAGGGAAAGACCCAGTACTTC | CASSEHRFSGEGKTQYF | TRBJ2-5 | . | . | TRBV25-1 | 17
TGTGCCAGCAGCTTGACTAGCGGGAGGAACTACAATGAGCAGTTCTTC | CASSLTSGRNYNEQFF | TRBJ2-1 | TRBD2 | . | TRBV13 | 16
TGTGCCAGCAGTGCCCCGGGACAGGTCAAAGAGACCCAGTACTTC | CASSAPGQVKETQYF | TRBJ2-5 | TRBD1 | . | TRBV28 | 15
TGTGCCAGCACTAGCGGGAGGGAGAGAGATACGCAGTATTTT | CASTSGRERDTQYF | TRBJ2-3 | TRBD2 | . | TRBV11-3 | 14
TGTGCCAGCAGCGCCTCCAACCGGGCTAGCGGACACACAGATACGCAGTATTTT | CASSASNRASGHTDTQYF | TRBJ2-3 | TRBD2 | . | TRBV9 | 18
TGTGCCAGCCGGCTGACAGGGATTAGCAATCAGCCCCAGCATTTT | CASRLTGISNQPQHF | TRBJ1-5 | TRBD1 | . | TRBV28 | 15
TGCGCCAGCAGCGCCAGAACAGGGACGAACACTGAAGCTTTCTTT | CASSARTGTNTEAFF | TRBJ1-1 | . | . | TRBV5-1 | 15
TGCGCCAGCAGCTTGGAGGGGCAGGGGGCCACAGATACGCAGTATTTT | CASSLEGQGATDTQYF | TRBJ2-3 | TRBD1 | . | TRBV5-1 | 16
TGTGCCAGCAGAGCTGCAGGGGAGTGGGAAAAACTGTTTTTT | CASRAAGEWEKLFF | TRBJ1-4 | . | few | TRBV6-5 | 14
TGTGCCAGCAGTACACCATTCGAGAGGGAATCACCCCTCCACTTT | CASSTPFERESPLHF | TRBJ1-6 | . | . | TRBV28 | 15
TGTGCCACCAGCAGAGAGTTGAACGAGGATACGCAGTATTTT | CATSRELNEDTQYF | TRBJ2-3 | . | few | TRBV15 | 14
TGTGCCAGCAGCGTAGGTAATAGCGGGGCCACAGATACGCAGTATTTT | CASSVGNSGATDTQYF | TRBJ2-3 | TRBD2 | . | TRBV9 | 16
TGTGCCAGCAGTATTGACAGGGAAGGTGGCTACACCTTC | CASSIDREGGYTF | TRBJ1-2 | TRBD1 | . | TRBV6-1 | 13
TGTGCCAGCAGCCCTCTACTTGAGCGGGAGGTCGGGGAGCTGTTTTTT | CASSPLLEREVGELFF | TRBJ2-2 | TRBD2 | . | TRBV7-9 | 16
TGTGCCAGCCGGCCTTCGGGCACCGGGGAGCTGTTTTTT | CASRPSGTGELFF | TRBJ2-2 | . | . | TRBV7-9 | 13
TGTGCCAGCAGATCAACTAGCGGGGGTACCGGGGAGCTGTTTTTT | CASRSTSGGTGELFF | TRBJ2-2 | TRBD2 | . | TRBV27 | 15
TGTGCCAGCAGTGAAACAGGAAACTATGGCTACACCTTC | CASSETGNYGYTF | TRBJ1-2 | . | . | TRBV6-1 | 13
TGTGCCAGCTCCAGGGGGCGAAAGACCCAGTACTTC | CASSRGRKTQYF | TRBJ2-5 | TRBD1 | . | TRBV5-8 | 12
TGCGCCAGCAGCTTAGGCCAGGGGGAGACCCAGTACTTC | CASSLGQGETQYF | TRBJ2-5 | . | . | TRBV5-1 | 13
TGTGCCAGCTCACCGCGGGGACAGGGTCATAGGACAGATACGCAGTATTTT | CASSPRGQGHRTDTQYF | TRBJ2-3 | TRBD1 | . | TRBV18 | 17
TGTGCCAGCAGTCGGGGGAACATTCAGTACTTC | CASSRGNIQYF | TRBJ2-4 | . | . | TRBV27 | 11
TGTGCCAGCAGTAGGGACAGGGGGTATACCGGGGAGCTGTTTTTT | CASSRDRGYTGELFF | TRBJ2-2 | TRBD1 | . | TRBV2 | 15
TGTGCCAGCAGTGAAGTCGGGACAGGGGGTCGACAGCCCCAGCATTTT | CASSEVGTGGRQPQHF | TRBJ1-5 | TRBD1 | once | TRBV6-1 | 16
TGTGCCTGGAATGGCAGGGCTGGAAACACCATATATTTT | CAWNGRAGNTIYF | TRBJ1-3 | . | . | TRBV30 | 13
TGTGCCAGCAGCCAACTAACACAGGGATCCTTTATAGGTGGCTACACCTTC | CASSQLTQGSFIGGYTF | TRBJ1-2 | . | once | TRBV5-5 | 17
TGTGCCAGCAGCGTAGGATCCGGGGAGGGACCGAACACTGAAGCTTTCTTT | CASSVGSGEGPNTEAFF | TRBJ1-1 | . | once | TRBV9 | 17
TGTGCCAGCAGAGGGGTCTCTGGGGCCAACGTCCTGACTTTC | CASRGVSGANVLTF | TRBJ2-6 | . | . | TRBV5-8 | 14
TGTGCCAGCAGCGGCTCTTTCGGCAATGAGCAGTTCTTC | CASSGSFGNEQFF | TRBJ2-1 | . | once | TRBV9 | 13